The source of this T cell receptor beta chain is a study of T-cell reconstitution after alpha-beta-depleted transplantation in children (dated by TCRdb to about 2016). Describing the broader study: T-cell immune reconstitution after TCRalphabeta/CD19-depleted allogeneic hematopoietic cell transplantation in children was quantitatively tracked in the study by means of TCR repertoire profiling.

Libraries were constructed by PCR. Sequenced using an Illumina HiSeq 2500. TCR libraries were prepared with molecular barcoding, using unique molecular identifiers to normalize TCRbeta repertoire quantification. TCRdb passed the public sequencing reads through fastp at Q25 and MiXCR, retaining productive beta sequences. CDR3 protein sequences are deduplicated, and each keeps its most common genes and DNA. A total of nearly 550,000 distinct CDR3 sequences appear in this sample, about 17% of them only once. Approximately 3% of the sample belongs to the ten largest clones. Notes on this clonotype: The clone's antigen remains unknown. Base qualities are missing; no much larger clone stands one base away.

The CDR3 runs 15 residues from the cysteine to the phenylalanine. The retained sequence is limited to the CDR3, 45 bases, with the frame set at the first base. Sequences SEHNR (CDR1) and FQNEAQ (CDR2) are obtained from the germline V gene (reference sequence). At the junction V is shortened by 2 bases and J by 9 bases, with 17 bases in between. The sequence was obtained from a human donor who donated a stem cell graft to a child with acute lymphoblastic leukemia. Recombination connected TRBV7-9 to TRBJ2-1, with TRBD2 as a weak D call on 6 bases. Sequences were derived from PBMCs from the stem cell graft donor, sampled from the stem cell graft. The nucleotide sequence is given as TGTGCCAGCAGCTTACCGGCCCTAGCGATCGGTGAGCAGTTCTTC. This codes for CASSLPALAIGEQFF.